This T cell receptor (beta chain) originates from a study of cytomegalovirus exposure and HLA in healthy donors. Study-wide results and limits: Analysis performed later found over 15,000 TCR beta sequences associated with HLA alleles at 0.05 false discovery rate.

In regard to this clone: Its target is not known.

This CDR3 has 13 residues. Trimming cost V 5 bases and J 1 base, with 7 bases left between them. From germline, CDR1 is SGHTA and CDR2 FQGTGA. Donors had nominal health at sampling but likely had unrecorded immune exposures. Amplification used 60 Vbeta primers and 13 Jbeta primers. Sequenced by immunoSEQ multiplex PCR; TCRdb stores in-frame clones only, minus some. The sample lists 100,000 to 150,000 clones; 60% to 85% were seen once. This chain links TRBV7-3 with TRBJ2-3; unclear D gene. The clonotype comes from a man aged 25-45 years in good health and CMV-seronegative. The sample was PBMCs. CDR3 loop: CASSLPGTDTQYF. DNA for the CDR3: TGTGCCAGCAGCCTCCCAGGCACAGATACGCAGTATTTT.